This TCR beta chain originates from a study of PD-L1 blockade in urothelial cancer. Study overall: It was around 2014 that patients started atezolizumab at 1,200 mg intravenously every 3 weeks. Blood samples had a median of approximately 150,000 T cells, roughly 83,000 unique TCRs, and clonality 0.08 to 0.085.

Sample time point: peripheral blood 6 weeks after treatment start. Spiked synthetic TCR analogs estimated absolute template abundance per PCR. Assay used: immunoSEQ multiplex PCR; TCRdb lists only in-frame clones, some missing. The profile covers approximately 120,000 clones, with roughly 83% appearing a single time and around 2.4% taken by the ten largest. The CDR3 covers 15 residues. Trimming pared 0 bases from V and 4 bases from J, leaving 10 bases between. Germline-derived CDR1 and CDR2 are KGHSH and LQKENI. The J gene is TRBJ2-1, the V gene TRBV18; maybe TRBD2 (6 bases). This TCR was recovered from a man in his fifties with urothelial cancer. This specimen consisted of PBMCs, obtained around atezolizumab (anti-PD-L1) treatment. In nucleotides, the CDR3 is TGTGCCAGCTCACCACCTGGCGGGGAGTACAATGAGCAGTTCTTC. Protein sequence: CASSPPGGEYNEQFF. Together with reference TRBV18 and TRBJ2-1, the CDR3 gives the full variable domain: NAGVMQNPRHLVRRRGQEARLRCSPMKGHSHVYWYRQLPEEGLKFMVYLQKENIIDESGMPKERFSAEFPKEGPSILRIQQVVRGDSAAYFCASSPPGGEYNEQFFGPGTRLTVL.